This T cell receptor beta chain was recorded in a study of molecular identifiers for immune sequencing clone quantification (dated by TCRdb to between 2018 and 2020). A note on the overall study: For a replicate experiment, RNA from approximately 20,000 or 100,000 naive CD8 T cells was divided into five aliquots, and four of the five aliquots were sequenced. The study was a methods study using CD8 T cells to benchmark molecular-identifier clustering-based TCR repertoire sequencing (MIDCIRS) and TCR RNA copy counting.

Study-level results and caveats: Naive libraries contained spiked-in Jurkat TCR RNA (around eleven copies' worth), which is not part of the donor repertoire. In CMV-specific effector cells, clones with more than 20 RNA copies contained over 99% of molecules, whereas in naive cells such clones contained under 1% of molecules. Even against a background of around 900,000 naive CD8 T cells, spiked-in Jurkat TCR RNA amounting to a single cell's worth was reported to be detectable. Around 2.8 recovered TCR RNA copies per cell were obtained by modeling, versus around 9.8 by digital PCR, implying a capture efficiency of 25% to 30%. Identical TCR molecules sharing a barcode could cause highly expanded clone sizes to be underestimated. When barcode sub-clustering was left out, chimeric consensus sequences inflated TCR diversity, with chimeras reaching as high as 47%.

Looking up the germline V gene yields CDR1 SQVTM and CDR2 ANQGSEA. Germline trimming amounts to 0 bases on V and 4 bases on J, with 7 as the count of junction bases outside the gene matches. Taken from cysteine to phenylalanine, the CDR3 has 15 residues. Of the read, only the CDR3 DNA is kept; its 45 bases are in frame from base 1. Libraries of naive CD8 T cells were generated from roughly 20,000 to 1,000,000 sorted cells, with 10%, 30% or 50% of the purified RNA used. Naive CD8 T cells were FACS-sorted as CD8+CD4-CCR7+CD45RA+ on a BD FACSAria II into RLT Plus buffer. To test detection sensitivity, Jurkat RNA equal to over nine TCR copies was added to samples of about 19,000-1,100,000 naive CD8 T cells. Enrichment of CD8 T cells was performed with RosetteSep CD8+ T Cell Enrichment Cocktail and Ficoll-Paque, after which ACK red cell lysis was carried out. Libraries were constructed by PCR. The instrument given in TCRdb is Illumina HiSeq 4000. Bulk TCR libraries were prepared as previously described, using TCR primers listed in Table S5. Total RNA was purified with the Qiagen AllPrep DNA/RNA kit. Before analysis, reads from multiple sequencing runs of the same library were pooled. The paper's processing steps were these. Reads were retained only if the reads had an exact TCR constant sequence, and the retained reads were trimmed to 150 nt and grouped according to their 12-nt molecular barcodes. Reads within each barcode group were sub-clustered using a 15% Levenshtein threshold, and quality-weighted consensus sequences were constructed for each RNA molecule. Non-functional sequences were removed, as were lower-count sequences one edit away from another. Based on fitting two negative binomial distributions, any barcode sub-cluster with under 20% of the maximum read count was discarded. TCRdb's own reprocessing of the public reads used fastp at Q25 and MiXCR and kept productive beta chains. Each CDR3 protein gets just one entry, which takes the most common genes and DNA from the rows behind it. TCRdb's processing, not the authors', yielded these V and J calls. The sample table contains about 65,000 distinct CDR3 sequences; only one count was recorded for 18% of them. The ten top clones hold roughly 1.6% of the sample.

Points on this clonotype: Its antigen remains unidentified. There are no base qualities to consult, and no much larger clone falls within one base.

The sequencing sample was made of naive CD8+ T cells from blood, with Jurkat cell RNA spiked in. In the paper's terms, the cell subset or site label means: FACS-sorted CD8+CD4-CCR7+CD45RA+ naive T cells. Recombination connected TRBV29-1 to TRBJ2-5, and TRBD2 aligns with 8 junction nucleotides. The TCR was taken from a human donor in good health. Some libraries in this study had Jurkat cell RNA spiked in. The CDR3 is CSVEDRGGIAETQYF. In nucleotides, the sequence is TGCAGCGTTGAAGATCGGGGGGGAATAGCAGAGACCCAGTACTTC.